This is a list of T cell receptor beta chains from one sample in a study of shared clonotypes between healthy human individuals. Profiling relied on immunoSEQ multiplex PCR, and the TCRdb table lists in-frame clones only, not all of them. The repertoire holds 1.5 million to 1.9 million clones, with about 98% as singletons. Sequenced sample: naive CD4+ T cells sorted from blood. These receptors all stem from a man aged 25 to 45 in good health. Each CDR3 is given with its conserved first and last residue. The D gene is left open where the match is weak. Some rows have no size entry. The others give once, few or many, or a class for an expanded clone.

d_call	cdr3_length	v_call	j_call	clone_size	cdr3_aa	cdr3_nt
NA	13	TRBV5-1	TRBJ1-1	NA	CASSLTGVTEAFF	TGCGCCAGCAGCTTGACGGGAGTCACTGAAGCTTTCTTT
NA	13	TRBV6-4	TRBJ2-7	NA	CASRLTSSYEQYF	TGTGCCAGCAGACTGACTAGCTCCTACGAGCAGTACTTC
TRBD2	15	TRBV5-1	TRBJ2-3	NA	CASTNRLAGGDTQYF	TGCGCCAGCACGAATAGACTAGCGGGAGGAGATACGCAGTATTTT
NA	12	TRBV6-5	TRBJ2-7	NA	CASRRAPYEQYF	TGTGCCAGCCGGCGGGCCCCCTACGAGCAGTACTTC
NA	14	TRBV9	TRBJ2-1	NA	CASSVDGRYNEQFF	TGTGCCAGCAGCGTAGACGGGCGGTACAATGAGCAGTTCTTC
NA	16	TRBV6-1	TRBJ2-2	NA	CASSENTGTNTGELFF	TGTGCCAGCAGTGAAAACACAGGGACGAACACCGGGGAGCTGTTTTTT
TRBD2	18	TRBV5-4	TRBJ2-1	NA	CASSFGTSGSSSYNEQFF	TGTGCCAGCAGCTTCGGGACTAGCGGCTCAAGCTCCTACAATGAGCAGTTCTTC
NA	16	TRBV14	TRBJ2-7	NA	CASSQGRGTDSYEQYF	TGTGCCAGCAGCCAGGGTCGTGGCACGGACTCCTACGAGCAGTACTTC
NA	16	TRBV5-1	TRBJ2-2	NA	CASSSNAGENTGELFF	TGCGCCAGCAGCTCGAACGCAGGAGAGAACACCGGGGAGCTGTTTTTT
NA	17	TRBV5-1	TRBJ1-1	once	CASSLGGHAPRDTEAFF	TGCGCCAGCAGCTTGGGTGGACATGCACCAAGGGACACTGAAGCTTTCTTT